Shown below are 22 T cell receptor beta chains from a single sample sequenced in a study of vaccination and CD4 T cells after COVID-19. With the Oncomine TCR Beta short-read assay, DNA from cultured CD4+ T cells was sequenced. Scientists extracted genomic DNA from CD4+ T cells grown in culture. TCRdb re-called the PCR reads with MiXCR, one entry per CDR3 protein. Among about 6,800 distinct CDR3 sequences listed, 33% were seen once. These receptors lack a known antigen. Sample treatment: roughly 10-day PBMC culture with coronavirus spike peptide pools or control peptides (ViraFEST assay). Those CD4+ T cells from the unexposed donor predate the COVID-19 pandemic (2011-2018). The sample consisted of CD4+ T cells from blood, cultured in vitro. Receptors originate from a human donor in good health.

This clonotype has more than one count but fewer than ten. The rearrangement links TRBV28 to TRBJ2-5; D gene ambiguous. The CDR3 contains 12 residues. Trimming cost V 7 bases and J 5 bases, with 11 bases left between them. Germline V CDR1 and CDR2: MDHEN, SYDVKM. The CDR3, as DNA: TGTGCCAGCAATGTGGGAACGGAGACCCAGTACTTC. Translating gives CASNVGTETQYF.

The CDR3 region has the DNA TGTGCCAGCAGACGGGGCCAGGCCGGGGGGTACGAGCAGTACTTC. It yields the protein CASRRGQAGGYEQYF. V gene TRBV5-5 combines with J gene TRBJ2-7; TRBD2 matches 7 bases. The CDR3 covers 15 residues. Germline-derived CDR1 and CDR2 are SGHKS and YYEKEE (reference sequence). After removal of 5 bases from V and 4 bases from J, the junction contained 12 bases not matched to a gene.

This clonotype was observed a few times. The chain employs TRBV20-1 and TRBJ1-2; TRBD1 matches 7 bases. This CDR3 has 11 residues. Trimming cost V 3 bases and J 13 bases; bases outside gene matches: 8. Germline V lookup: CDR1 DFQATT, CDR2 SNEGSKA (reference sequence). CDR3 DNA: TGCAGTGCTAGGAAAAACAGGGGAGCCACCTTC. As protein: CSARKNRGATF.

As DNA, the CDR3 is TGTGCCAGCAGTTCGGGACGGAAGGTTAACTATGGCTACACCTTC. Translating it yields CASSSGRKVNYGYTF. V is TRBV27 and J is TRBJ1-2; possible D gene TRBD1, 5 bases. This CDR3 comprises 15 residues. Trimming took 4 bases from V and 1 from J, leaving 13 bases between them. Germline V gene sequence: CDR1 MNHEY, CDR2 SMNVEV (reference sequence).

The V call is TRBV5-3, the J call TRBJ1-2; D uncertain. Being an ORF, TRBV5-3 has a function that is uncertain. The germline V and J ends were trimmed by 0 bases and 6 bases, with 9 bases remaining between them. The CDR3 totals 13 residues. This chain's CDR3 is CARSLGVGDGYTF. The CDR3 nucleotides read TGTGCCAGAAGCTTGGGGGTTGGGGATGGCTACACCTTC.

The V call is TRBV7-2, the J call TRBJ2-7; 10 bases are shared with TRBD1. V was clipped by 5 bases and J by 4 bases; unmatched bases: 8. The CDR3 is 15 amino acids. Germline-derived CDR1 and CDR2 are SGHTA and FQGNSA. The CDR3 loop reads CASSPTPGQGYEQYF. CDR3 DNA: TGTGCCAGCAGCCCAACACCGGGACAGGGGTACGAGCAGTACTTC.

This clonotype qualifies as large. This chain uses TRBV28 with TRBJ1-5, with D unclear. The CDR3 consists of 11 residues. Deletions cut 5 bases from V and 5 bases from J, with 4 bases between. From germline, CDR1 is MDHEN and CDR2 SYDVKM. The CDR3 DNA reads TGTGCCAGCAGTACCTATCAGCCCCAGCATTTT. It specifies CASSTYQPQHF.

Sample share makes this clonotype medium-sized. The V and J genes are TRBV20-1 and TRBJ1-2; 11 positions agree with TRBD1. This CDR3 region has 12 residues. CDR1 and CDR2 from the germline V gene are DFQATT and SNEGSKA (reference sequence). V gave up 5 bases and J gave up 8 bases; unmatched junction bases: 4. The CDR3 DNA sequence: TGCAGTGCTGGACAGGGGGCCGTCGGCTACACCTTC. This sequence encodes CSAGQGAVGYTF.

This clonotype has only one observation. The rearrangement joins TRBV11-2 to TRBJ2-5, with D perhaps matching TRBD2 (6 bases). Germline V gene data show CDR1 as SGHAT and CDR2 as FQNNGV. V gave up 8 bases and J gave up 0 bases, with 10 bases separating them. This CDR3 region has 13 residues. CDR3 loop: CASLGGYQETQYF. The CDR3 coding sequence is TGTGCCAGCCTCGGGGGATACCAAGAGACCCAGTACTTC. Variable domain in full (rest from reference TRBV11-2 and TRBJ2-5): EAGVAQSPRYKIIEKRQSVAFWCNPISGHATLYWYQQILGQGPKLLIQFQNNGVVDDSQLPKDRFSAERLKGVDSTLKIQPAKLEDSAVYLCASLGGYQETQYFGPGTRLLVL.

CDR3: CSCGGGMNTEAFF. CDR3 nucleotide sequence: TGCAGCTGCGGGGGGGGAATGAACACTGAAGCTTTCTTT. V gene TRBV29-1 combines with J gene TRBJ1-1; D might be TRBD1 (5 bases). Germline V gene data show CDR1 as SQVTM and CDR2 as ANQGSEA. This CDR3 comprises 13 residues. Trimming left V 8 bases short and J 0 bases short, with 13 bases between.

The gene calls are TRBV7-2 and TRBJ1-2; no clear D gene. The CDR3 extends over 13 amino acids. CDR1 SGHTA and CDR2 FQGNSA come from the germline V gene. V lost 1 base, J lost 6 bases, and 9 bases lay in between. CDR3 in amino acids: CASSLGFANGYTF. The CDR3 nucleotides read TGTGCCAGCAGCTTAGGGTTCGCTAATGGCTACACCTTC.

V gene TRBV20-1 combines with J gene TRBJ1-5, with 7 bases fitting TRBD1. The germline CDR1 and CDR2 sequences are DFQATT and SNEGSKA (reference sequence). The CDR3 length is 18 residues. Trimming took 6 bases from V and 1 from J; bases not matched to a gene: 18. CDR3 coding DNA: TGCAGTGCACTAATCTCCAACAGGGGCACGGGGAGCAATCAGCCCCAGCATTTT. Translating gives CSALISNRGTGSNQPQHF.

The sample holds a few counts of this clonotype. The V gene is TRBV6-2 or TRBV6-3, the J gene TRBJ2-7; D unclear. The CDR3 is made up of 11 amino acids. The V gene's germline CDR1 is MNHEY and CDR2 SVGEGT. Trimming removed 7 bases from V and 0 bases from J, with 4 bases in between. DNA for the CDR3: TGTGCCAGCAAGATCTCCTACGAGCAGTACTTC. This codes for CASKISYEQYF.

This chain links TRBV20-1 with TRBJ2-6; TRBD2 matches at 12 bases. V gave up 0 bases and J gave up 0 bases; unmatched junction bases: 3. Germline loops: CDR1 DFQATT, CDR2 SNEGSKA (reference sequence). This CDR3 is 18 amino acids long. CDR3 nucleotide sequence: TGCAGTGCTAGAGATCTAGCGGGAGGGAGCTCTGGGGCCAACGTCCTGACTTTC. Residues: CSARDLAGGSSGANVLTF.

The sample holds one count of this clonotype. The chain has TRBV27 and TRBJ2-5, with 9 bases identical to TRBD2. Per germline, CDR1 MNHEY and CDR2 SMNVEV (reference sequence). V was clipped by 1 base and J by 5 bases; unmatched bases: 5. This CDR3 has 15 amino acids. The CDR3 here is CASSLYSGSGETQYF. CDR3 DNA sequence: TGTGCCAGCAGTTTATATAGCGGGAGTGGGGAGACCCAGTACTTC.

The chain combines TRBV7-2 with TRBJ1-2, with 8 bases aligning to TRBD1. Germline V gene lookup returns CDR1 SGHTA and CDR2 FQGNSA. The CDR3 is 14 residues long. The V gene end was trimmed by 1 base and the J gene end by 3 bases; junction bases not matched to a gene: 1. The CDR3 loop is CASSLDRGDYGYTF. In nucleotides, the CDR3 is TGTGCCAGCAGCTTAGACAGGGGGGACTATGGCTACACCTTC.

In its sample, this clonotype is medium-sized. V usage is TRBV7-9 and J usage is TRBJ1-6; D is ambiguous. Per germline, CDR1 SEHNR and CDR2 FQNEAQ (reference sequence). This CDR3 has 14 amino acids. V dropped 1 base and J dropped 4 bases, with 5 bases sitting between them. In DNA, the CDR3 is TGTGCCAGCAGCTTAGAACAGTATAATTCACCCCTCCACTTT. Encoded protein: CASSLEQYNSPLHF.

The chain uses TRBV11-2 and TRBJ1-6, with TRBD1 matching over 8 bases. V lost 10 bases, J lost 7 bases, and 6 bases stayed unmatched. Germline V gene data show CDR1 as SGHAT and CDR2 as FQNNGV. CDR3 length: 13 amino acids. The CDR3 is CATRQGNNSPLHF. CDR3 DNA sequence: TGTGCCACCAGACAGGGGAACAATTCACCCCTCCACTTT.

V usage is TRBV20-1 and J usage is TRBJ1-3, with TRBD1 matching over 7 bases. This CDR3 region has 15 residues. V shed 6 bases, J shed 2 bases, and the junction held 10 bases outside the gene matches. Germline V gives CDR1 DFQATT, CDR2 SNEGSKA (reference sequence). CDR3 region: CSATRPQGAGNTIYF. As DNA, the CDR3 is TGCAGTGCAACACGTCCCCAGGGGGCTGGAAACACCATATATTTT.

The chain is built from TRBV27 and TRBJ2-5, with D possibly TRBD2 on 6 matching bases. Germline V gene data show CDR1 as MNHEY and CDR2 as SMNVEV (reference sequence). V gave up 1 base and J gave up 9 bases, with 9 bases separating them. CDR3 length: 12 residues. The CDR3 region has the DNA TGTGCCAGCAGTTTATTAGGGGAGGCCCAGTACTTC. Translated, it gives CASSLLGEAQYF.

This clonotype appeared a few times. This chain joins TRBV2 and TRBJ1-5; D not certain. CDR1 is SNHLY, CDR2 FYNNEI, per germline. The CDR3 is made up of 13 amino acids. The V gene lost 7 bases and the J gene lost 5 bases, with 12 bases spanning the gap. CDR3 residues: CASNGPRDQPQHF. In DNA, the CDR3 is TGTGCCAGCAATGGACCGCGGGATCAGCCCCAGCATTTT.

This clonotype was seen only a few times. The V gene is TRBV20-1, the J gene TRBJ2-7; D is possibly TRBD2 (7 bases). V was pared by 3 bases and J by 6 bases, with 15 bases between. This CDR3 has 13 residues. Germline loops: CDR1 DFQATT, CDR2 SNEGSKA (reference sequence). The CDR3 sequence is CSARGPGGSEQYF. Written as DNA, the CDR3 is TGCAGTGCTAGGGGACCGGGGGGCTCCGAGCAGTACTTC.